This T cell receptor beta chain is drawn from a study of early T cells in non-severe SARS-CoV-2 infection (dated by TCRdb to about 2021). For the wider study: Because TCR sequencing was done on bulk RNA from unsorted whole blood, the alpha and beta chains could not be paired.

The CDR3 contains 14 residues, cysteine and phenylalanine counted. The only DNA kept is the CDR3, 42 bases in frame from the first base. CDR1 SGHTA and CDR2 FQGNSA were looked up in the germline V gene. V gives up 1 base and J gives up 2 bases, and the segment between their germline ends measures 8 bases. This was a case-control study nested in a cohort of healthcare workers in London, UK, who had nasopharyngeal swab PCR tests and blood samples taken every week. Healthcare workers were recruited between 23 and 31 March 2020, during the week of the UK lockdown, and were followed weekly for up to roughly 15 weeks. Library preparation employed 5' RACE. This sample was sequenced with a NextSeq 500. To correct for sequencing error and PCR bias, the TCR library protocol tagged individual cDNA molecules with unique molecular identifiers. Sequencing covered both TCR alpha and beta chains, and within each sample the abundances of alpha and beta sequences were tightly co-correlated. As for the original processing: Decombinator V4 was used to annotate the V gene, J gene and CDR3 of the TCR sequences. TCRs were defined as expanded if a significant change between any two time points was detected under a Poisson model with p below 0.0001. Abundances of TCRs were expressed as counts per million after normalisation to the total number of TCRs sequenced in each sample. MAIT TCRs were defined by TRAV1-2 paired with TRAJ12, TRAJ20 or TRAJ33, and iNKT TCRs by TRAV10 paired with TRAJ18. A search of VDJdb, accessed on 1 November 2021, was run for TCRs annotated to CMV, EBV and SARS-CoV-2, with TCRs annotated for multiple antigens excluded. TCRdb ran its own pipeline on the public reads, namely fastp trimming at Q25 and MiXCR clone calling, and kept in-frame beta chains. Rows are unified per CDR3 protein, each entry keeping the most common DNA and genes. TCRdb, rather than the study authors, made the V and J calls. Counted in this sample were 30,000 to 40,000 distinct CDR3 sequences; 5.5% of them appeared once. The top ten constitute more than 3.5% of the sample.

This clonotype was counted ten times or more. Its recognized antigen is unknown. The input lacks base qualities; no much larger clone sits a single base away. General findings and caveats noted by the study authors: Matching against VDJdb was skewed toward anti-spike CD8 responses, likely underestimated virus-specific expansions, and missed private and CD4 specificities.

The sample was whole blood, taken at baseline. This TCR derives from an adult who was a healthcare worker with PCR-confirmed SARS-CoV-2 infection or an uninfected control (not recorded which). This chain joins TRBV7-2 to TRBJ2-5; the D gene is perhaps TRBD2, from 5 matching bases. The CDR3 sequence is CASSLVSGQETQYF. Read as DNA, the sequence is TGTGCCAGCAGCTTAGTTTCGGGGCAAGAGACCCAGTACTTC.